The 20 T cell receptor beta chains listed next were all sequenced from one sample in a study of blood T cell repertoires in COVID-19. Only in-frame clones appear in the TCRdb table, and some are missing; sequencing was by immunoSEQ multiplex PCR. The data hold roughly 190,000 clones, with roughly 85% observed a single time. The specimen was peripheral blood. The receptor source for this set is an older woman with acute or convalescent COVID-19.

The V gene is TRBV15, the J gene TRBJ1-5; D perhaps matches TRBD1 (6 bases). The CDR3 has 16 residues. Between the trimmed V and J ends, which lost 1 base and 2 bases, there was a span of 12 bases. The V gene's germline CDR1 is LNHNV and CDR2 YYDKDF (reference sequence). The CDR3 sequence is CATSRGGGAGNQPQHF. Here the CDR3 DNA reads TGTGCCACCAGCAGAGGAGGGGGGGCGGGCAATCAGCCCCAGCATTTT.

J is TRBJ2-2 and V is TRBV5-1; a possible D gene is TRBD1 (6 bases). Trimming took 5 bases from V and 8 from J, leaving 16 bases between them. The CDR3 extends over 14 amino acids. CDR1 and CDR2 (germline): SGHRS, YFSETQ. CDR3 sequence (DNA): TGCGCCAGCAGATCTGGGCAGGGGTTAGGGGAGCTGTTTTTT. The encoded protein is CASRSGQGLGELFF.

V is TRBV30 and J is TRBJ1-1; D gene unclear. Germline CDR1 is GTSNPN and CDR2 is SVGIG (reference sequence). Trimming removed 3 bases at V and 1 base at J, with 6 bases between. This CDR3 spans 12 amino acids. The DNA for the CDR3 is TGTGCCTGGAGCGTCAGGAACACTGAAGCTTTCTTT. Residues: CAWSVRNTEAFF.

The chain is built from TRBV24-1 and TRBJ1-1; 7 nucleotides align to TRBD1. The germline gives CDR1 KGHDR, CDR2 SFDVKD. The J segment lost 5 bases and the V segment lost 9 bases, leaving 8 bases of the junction unmatched. The CDR3 is 13 amino acids. Here the CDR3 DNA reads TGTGCCACCCAGGGGGGACTGGAGACTGAAGCTTTCTTT. Translating gives CATQGGLETEAFF.

The chain carries TRBV6-1 and TRBJ2-1; no reliable D call. This CDR3 region has 15 residues. Trimming shortened V by 1 base and J by 5 bases, and 12 bases separated the two germline ends. Per germline, CDR1 MNHNS and CDR2 SASEGT. The CDR3 DNA reads TGTGCCAGCAGTGAAGGGGTGCAGGAAAACAATGAGCAGTTCTTC. Residues: CASSEGVQENNEQFF.

This clone was detected once. The CDR3 nucleotides read TGCGCCAGCAGCTTGGAAGGGACAGTCTATGGCTACACCTTC. Its translation: CASSLEGTVYGYTF. V is TRBV5-1 and J is TRBJ1-2; TRBD1 aligns across 7 bases. The trim removed 0 bases at V and 4 bases at J, leaving 3 bases unmatched. This CDR3 contains 14 residues. Germline V gene sequence: CDR1 SGHRS, CDR2 YFSETQ. The whole variable domain, remainder taken from reference TRBV5-1 and TRBJ1-2, is KAGVTQTPRYLIKTRGQQVTLSCSPISGHRSVSWYQQTPGQGLQFLFEYFSETQRNKGNFPGRFSGRQFSNSRSEMNVSTLELGDSALYLCASSLEGTVYGYTFGSGTRLTVV.

This chain joins TRBV11-2 and TRBJ1-1; no definite D call. V lost 4 bases and J lost 0, with 6 bases in between. CDR3 size: 13 residues. CDR1 is SGHAT, CDR2 FQNNGV, per germline. CDR3: CASSSRLNTEAFF. CDR3 nucleotide sequence: TGTGCCAGCAGCTCTAGACTGAACACTGAAGCTTTCTTT.

The chain is built from TRBV10-2 and TRBJ2-1; 9 nucleotides match TRBD2. This CDR3 is built from 15 residues. Per the germline V gene, CDR1 is WSHSY and CDR2 is SAAADI. V trimming: 7 bases; J trimming: 8 bases; junction bases outside the gene matches: 12. The DNA of the CDR3 is TGCGCCAGCACCCTCGATAGCGGGAGTACCTATGAGCAGTTCTTC. It is translated as CASTLDSGSTYEQFF.

Turning to this clone: Since no conserved phenylalanine or tryptophan closes the CDR3, a read error is the likely cause. Because the CDR3's place on the DNA is in doubt, the DNA is left out and the CDR3 is given as listed by TCRdb. This chain uses TRBV27 with TRBJ1-1; TRBD1, as called in the table, went unchecked against the DNA. Germline-derived CDR1 and CDR2 are MNHEY and SMNVEV (reference sequence). The CDR3 region is 11 residues in length, termini included. CDR3 loop: CASRRDSQVHI.

This chain joins TRBV19 and TRBJ1-5, with TRBD1 as a possible D gene (5 bases). The CDR3 covers 14 residues. Germline CDR1 and CDR2: LNHDA and SQIVND (reference sequence). V was clipped by 5 bases and J by 5 bases, with 13 bases between them. The CDR3 bases are TGTGCCAGTAGTCCCCGACAGCGGGATCAGCCCCAGCATTTT. Protein sequence: CASSPRQRDQPQHF.

The chain combines TRBV18 with TRBJ2-7; D perhaps matches TRBD2 (6 bases). The V gene's germline CDR1 is KGHSH and CDR2 LQKENI. This CDR3 is built from 13 residues. Deletions cut 3 bases from V and 1 base from J, with 7 bases between. The CDR3 DNA sequence: TGTGCCAGCTCACCCGGGACTTCCTACGAGCAGTACTTC. It yields the protein CASSPGTSYEQYF.

This sequence joins TRBV11-2 and TRBJ2-2, with D possibly being TRBD2 (6 bases). CDR3 size: 14 residues. Germline assignment: CDR1 SGHAT and CDR2 FQNNGV. V was shortened by 3 bases and J by 5 bases, with 10 bases between the two germline ends. The CDR3 region is CASSLTRVTGELFF. The CDR3 DNA reads TGTGCCAGCAGCTTGACTAGAGTTACCGGGGAGCTGTTTTTT. The complete variable domain, with remaining parts taken from reference TRBV11-2 and TRBJ2-2, reads EAGVAQSPRYKIIEKRQSVAFWCNPISGHATLYWYQQILGQGPKLLIQFQNNGVVDDSQLPKDRFSAERLKGVDSTLKIQPAKLEDSAVYLCASSLTRVTGELFFGEGSRLTVL.

This clone has only a few counts. The chain uses TRBV6-5 and TRBJ1-3; unclear D gene. The CDR3 extends over 12 amino acids. Germline lookup yields CDR1 MNHEY and CDR2 SVGAGI. Trimming removed 6 bases at V and 2 bases at J, with 5 bases between. The CDR3 here is CASSSAGNTIYF. In DNA, the CDR3 is TGTGCCAGCAGCTCGGCTGGAAACACCATATATTTT.

The chain is built from TRBV27 and TRBJ2-7; 14 bases are a match to TRBD2. The CDR3 has 19 amino acids. Germline-derived CDR1 and CDR2 are MNHEY and SMNVEV (reference sequence). V shed 8 bases and J 1 base; nucleotides not matched to a gene: 16. CDR3 bases: TGTGCCAGCTCCTTATTCTGGGGACTAGCGGGAGATCCTTCCTACGAGCAGTACTTC. Its translation is CASSLFWGLAGDPSYEQYF.

The chain uses TRBV29-1 and TRBJ2-7; 9 bases map to TRBD2. There are 14 residues in the CDR3. V was clipped by 4 bases and J by 6 bases; unmatched bases: 10. Germline-derived CDR1 and CDR2 are SQVTM and ANQGSEA. CDR3 nucleotides: TGCAGCGTTGGGTTAGCTAGCGGGATTCTCGAGCAGTACTTC. This translates into CSVGLASGILEQYF.

The chain uses TRBV7-3 and TRBJ1-2, with D unresolved. Germline-derived CDR1 and CDR2 are SGHTA and FQGTGA. This CDR3 has 14 amino acids. V was pared by 5 bases and J by 4 bases, with 14 bases between. The CDR3: CASSPSNGAYGYTF. The CDR3 DNA sequence: TGTGCCAGCAGCCCTTCCAACGGAGCCTATGGCTACACCTTC.

The gene calls are TRBV11-2 and TRBJ1-1, with D maybe TRBD1 (5 bases). This CDR3 is built from 15 residues. Between the trimmed V and J ends, which lost 5 bases and 5 bases, there was a span of 18 bases. In germline, CDR1 is SGHAT, CDR2 FQNNGV. The CDR3 protein is CASSPGGGAFTEAFF. The CDR3 DNA sequence: TGTGCCAGCAGCCCCGGAGGAGGGGCATTTACTGAAGCTTTCTTT.

DNA for the CDR3: TGTGCCAGCAGCGTAGCTACCCCAACTAGCCACGGGGAGCTGTTTTTT. Protein: CASSVATPTSHGELFF. The V call is TRBV9, the J call TRBJ2-2; TRBD2 might be the D (6 bases). The germline V gene has CDR1 SGDLS and CDR2 YYNGEE. The length of the CDR3 is 16 residues. V was trimmed by 0 bases and J by 7 bases, leaving 16 bases between them.

V usage is TRBV28 and J usage is TRBJ1-1; no definite D call. The CDR3 runs to 11 residues. The germline gives CDR1 MDHEN, CDR2 SYDVKM. Trimming shortened V by 3 bases and J by 8 bases, and 7 bases separated the two germline ends. The CDR3 DNA reads as TGTGCCAGCAGTTTGAGAGAGGAAGCTTTCTTT. It specifies CASSLREEAFF.

The chain has TRBV7-9 and TRBJ2-1; 16 bases align to TRBD2. This CDR3 region has 19 residues. Germline CDR1 SEHNR, CDR2 FQNEAQ (reference sequence). V shed 7 bases, J shed 3 bases, and the junction held 12 bases outside the gene matches. DNA of the CDR3: TGTGCCAGCACCCAGGGACTAGCGGGAGGGAGTCGGAGCTACAATGAGCAGTTCTTC. Translating it yields CASTQGLAGGSRSYNEQFF.